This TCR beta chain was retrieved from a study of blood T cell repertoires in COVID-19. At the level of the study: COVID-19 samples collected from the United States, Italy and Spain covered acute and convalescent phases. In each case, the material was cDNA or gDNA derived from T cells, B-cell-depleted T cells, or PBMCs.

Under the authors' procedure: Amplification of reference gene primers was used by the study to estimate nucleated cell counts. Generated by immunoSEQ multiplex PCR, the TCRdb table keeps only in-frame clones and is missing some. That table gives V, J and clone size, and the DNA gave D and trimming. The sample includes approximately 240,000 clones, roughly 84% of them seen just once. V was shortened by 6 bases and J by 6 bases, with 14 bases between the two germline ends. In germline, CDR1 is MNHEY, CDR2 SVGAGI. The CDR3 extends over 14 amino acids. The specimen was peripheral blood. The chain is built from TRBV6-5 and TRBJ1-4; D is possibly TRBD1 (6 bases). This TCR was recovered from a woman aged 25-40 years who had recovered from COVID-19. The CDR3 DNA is TGTGCCAGCAGGCAACAGGGTTGGGATGAAAAACTGTTTTTT. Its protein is CASRQQGWDEKLFF.